Below, 9 T cell receptor beta chains from the same sample are listed, as sequenced in a study of OX40 agonist ivuxolimab in advanced cancers. Preparation of the library involved the immunoSEQ multiplex PCR assay. TCRdb took over this immuneACCESS table, retaining in-frame rearrangements with V and J assigned. Such tables are incomplete; in checked studies, under half of the missing clones stem from an unresolved V gene, and the remainder is unexplained. Counted in this sample were 40,000 to 60,000 clones; 85% to 90% of them appeared once. The biggest ten clones account for around 1.8% of the sample. The sequenced sample was CD4+ or CD8+ T cells sorted from blood, obtained in a trial of the OX40 agonist ivuxolimab. The receptors derive from an adult with an advanced solid tumor such as melanoma, head and neck, liver or kidney cancer.

This clone was observed once. CDR3 bases: TGCGCCAGCAGCGCCATGACAGTCCAAGAGACCCAGTACTTC. Protein product: CASSAMTVQETQYF. V is TRBV5-1 and J is TRBJ2-5, with D maybe TRBD1 (5 bases). The CDR3 contains 14 residues. Germline V gene lookup returns CDR1 SGHRS and CDR2 YFSETQ. The germline V and J ends were trimmed by 4 bases and 1 base, with 11 bases remaining between them.

V and J are TRBV7-3 and TRBJ2-1, with D possibly being TRBD1 (6 bases). The CDR3 is 16 residues long. Per the germline V gene, CDR1 is SGHTA and CDR2 is FQGTGA. The V and J ends lost 4 bases and 8 bases respectively, with 21 bases between them. CDR3 sequence (DNA): TGTGCCAGCAGCTCCCGGCCAGGGACACTTAGCGATGAGCAGTTCTTC. Translation: CASSSRPGTLSDEQFF.

This chain links TRBV4-1 with TRBJ2-3; no clear D. Germline values: CDR1 MGHRA, CDR2 YSYEKL. The germline V and J ends were trimmed by 0 bases and 6 bases, with 7 bases remaining between them. The CDR3 spans 13 residues. The CDR3 coding sequence is TGCGCCAGCAGCCAAGATCGCAGGGATACGCAGTATTTT. It encodes CASSQDRRDTQYF.

This CDR3 reads CASSLSGRLLEQYF. The CDR3 nucleotides are TGTGCCAGCAGCTTATCAGGGAGGTTACTCGAGCAGTACTTC. The rearrangement links TRBV13 to TRBJ2-7, with TRBD2 as a possible D gene (6 bases). V was shortened by 2 bases and J by 6 bases, with 14 bases between the two germline ends. CDR1 is PRHDT and CDR2 is FYEKMQ in the germline V gene (reference sequence). This CDR3 comprises 14 residues.

The chain combines TRBV19 with TRBJ1-2; unclear D gene. Trimming left V 7 bases short and J 5 bases short, with 20 bases between. CDR3 length: 15 amino acids. CDR1 LNHDA and CDR2 SQIVND come from the germline V gene (reference sequence). The CDR3 spells CASTPGKGYRYGYTF. The CDR3 nucleotides are TGTGCCAGTACTCCCGGGAAGGGATATCGGTATGGCTACACCTTC.

The chain recombines TRBV11-2 with TRBJ1-1; 8 bases align to TRBD1. Germline loops: CDR1 SGHAT, CDR2 FQNNGV. Trimming at V came to 4 bases and at J to 4 bases, leaving 5 bases not matched to a gene. The CDR3 runs 14 residues. The CDR3 DNA reads as TGTGCCAGCAGCTCAAACAGGGGGGTCACTGAAGCTTTCTTT. As protein: CASSSNRGVTEAFF. Combining the CDR3 with reference TRBV11-2 and TRBJ1-1 gives the whole variable domain EAGVAQSPRYKIIEKRQSVAFWCNPISGHATLYWYQQILGQGPKLLIQFQNNGVVDDSQLPKDRFSAERLKGVDSTLKIQPAKLEDSAVYLCASSSNRGVTEAFFGQGTRLTVV.

The V call is TRBV7-3, the J call TRBJ1-1; possible D gene TRBD1, 6 bases. The germline V and J ends were trimmed by 5 bases and 4 bases, with 17 bases remaining between them. Per the germline V gene, CDR1 is SGHTA and CDR2 is FQGTGA. CDR3 length equals 15 residues. The CDR3 loop is CASSINRARGTEAFF. In DNA, the CDR3 is TGTGCCAGCAGCATCAACAGGGCTAGGGGCACTGAAGCTTTCTTT.

The genes are TRBV19 and TRBJ1-3; no clear D gene. The CDR3 extends over 15 amino acids. V lost 5 bases and J 0 bases, leaving 11 bases between the germline ends. Germline CDR1 is LNHDA and CDR2 is SQIVND (reference sequence). CDR3 coding DNA: TGTGCCAGTAGTCCCCCGGGTATCTCTGGAAACACCATATATTTT. Protein sequence: CASSPPGISGNTIYF.

The chain couples TRBV11-2 to TRBJ2-1, with D maybe TRBD1 (6 bases). The germline V and J ends were trimmed by 5 bases and 4 bases, with 15 bases remaining between them. The CDR3 is 15 residues long. Germline V gives CDR1 SGHAT, CDR2 FQNNGV. CDR3 amino acids: CASSTLRGGYNEQFF. CDR3 coding DNA: TGTGCCAGCAGCACCCTCAGGGGTGGATACAATGAGCAGTTCTTC.